One sample yielded the 27 T cell receptor beta chains listed below, sequenced in a study of beta chain features in type 1 diabetes (dated by TCRdb to 2016 to 2019). Library creation used the immunoSEQ multiplex PCR assay. The entire amount of isolated RNA was reverse transcribed using the High Capacity cDNA Reverse Transcription Kit, so the sequenced TCRB transcripts were expressed ones. TCRdb took this table from immuneACCESS and kept in-frame rearrangements with V and J called. Such tables lack part of the clones; where checked against another copy, unresolved V genes explain under half of the gap, and the rest is unexplained. The sample records approximately 160,000 clones, about 8.1% of which are singletons. 0.65% of the sample is in the top ten clones. Sequences were obtained from central memory CD4+ T cells from blood. The receptors derive from a man aged 18 to 29 in good health.

At least ten counts were recorded for this clone. The chain combines TRBV27 with TRBJ2-1; the D is unclear. Germline V gives CDR1 MNHEY, CDR2 SMNVEV (reference sequence). Trimming cost V 1 base and J 7 bases, with 8 bases left between them. CDR3 size: 13 residues. CDR3 nucleotides: TGTGCCAGCAGTTTATTGGGCAAGAATGAGCAGTTCTTC. Translation gives CASSLLGKNEQFF.

This clone has just a few counts. This chain joins TRBV28 and TRBJ2-2, with D maybe TRBD1 (6 bases). Germline lookup yields CDR1 MDHEN and CDR2 SYDVKM. Trimming pared 10 bases from V and 4 bases from J, leaving 16 bases between. This CDR3 spans 14 amino acids. CDR3: CAIPAGGGTGELFF. The CDR3 DNA reads TGTGCCATCCCGGCTGGGGGCGGCACCGGGGAGCTGTTTTTT.

The genes are TRBV27 and TRBJ2-2; 11 bases fit TRBD2. Per germline, CDR1 MNHEY and CDR2 SMNVEV (reference sequence). J lost 2 bases, V lost 3 bases, and 2 bases had no gene match. This CDR3 region has 16 residues. The CDR3: CASSFGTSGNTGELFF. The CDR3 DNA sequence: TGTGCCAGCAGTTTTGGGACTAGCGGAAACACCGGGGAGCTGTTTTTT.

The J gene is TRBJ2-3, the V gene TRBV11-3, with D perhaps matching TRBD1 (6 bases). There are 14 residues in the CDR3. V was trimmed by 1 base and J by 7 bases, leaving 12 bases between them. Germline CDR1 SGHNT, CDR2 YENEEA. CDR3 region: CASSLGTEQNTQYF. The CDR3 DNA reads as TGTGCCAGCAGCTTAGGGACAGAACAAAATACGCAGTATTTT.

J is TRBJ2-5 and V is TRBV5-1; the match to TRBD1 covers 7 bases. V shed 4 bases, J shed 3 bases, and the junction held 6 bases outside the gene matches. This CDR3 spans 14 amino acids. Germline CDR1 is SGHRS and CDR2 is YFSETQ. The CDR3 DNA sequence: TGCGCCAGCAGCGTCCGGGACAGTAAAGAGACCCAGTACTTC. It is translated as CASSVRDSKETQYF.

In this sample, this clone turned up a few times. At one of its ends the junction is not consistent with the germline gene, which may arise from a read error. The chain is built from TRBV7-2 and TRBJ2-7; weak D call: TRBD2 (7 bases). The germline V gene encodes CDR1 SGHTA and CDR2 FQGNSA. CDR3 length equals 12 residues. This chain's CDR3 is CASSLAFGGPSF. CDR3 sequence (DNA): TGTGCCAGCAGCTTAGCTTTCGGGGGGCCCTCCTTC.

In this sample, this clone turned up a few times. For the CDR3, the DNA is TGTGCCAGCAGTCGGAAGCGGGGGGGCTCCTACAATGAGCAGTTCTTC. It yields the protein CASSRKRGGSYNEQFF. This chain connects TRBV7-9 to TRBJ2-1; 10 nucleotides match TRBD2. Germline V CDR1 and CDR2: SEHNR, FQNEAQ (reference sequence). The CDR3 is 16 amino acids. V gave up 6 bases and J gave up 0 bases; unmatched junction bases: 5.

The chain uses TRBV5-1 and TRBJ2-7; D perhaps matches TRBD1 (6 bases). CDR3 size: 14 residues. V was shortened by 0 bases and J by 6 bases, with 13 bases between the two germline ends. CDR1 SGHRS and CDR2 YFSETQ come from the germline V gene. In DNA, the CDR3 is TGCGCCAGCAGCTTGGGGCAGGGGTTAGGCGAGCAGTACTTC. Protein: CASSLGQGLGEQYF.

This clone was counted between two and nine times. This chain joins TRBV6-6 and TRBJ2-3, with D tentatively TRBD2 (6 bases). Trimming shortened V by 8 bases and J by 7 bases, and 22 bases separated the two germline ends. The CDR3 totals 15 residues. The V gene's germline CDR1 is MNHNY and CDR2 SVGAGI (reference sequence). This chain's CDR3 is CASSPGLPAGNTQYF. CDR3 bases: TGTGCCAGCTCCCCGGGACTCCCCGCGGGGAATACGCAGTATTTT.

This clone was counted only a few times. The chain has TRBV6-4 and TRBJ1-2; tentatively, D is TRBD1 (5 bases). The germline V and J ends were trimmed by 8 bases and 1 base, with 14 bases remaining between them. Per the germline V gene, CDR1 is MRHNA and CDR2 is SNTAGT. This CDR3 contains 14 residues. DNA for the CDR3: TGTGCCAGCTCCTCCCGGGGGGATAACTATGGCTACACCTTC. It specifies CASSSRGDNYGYTF.

V and J are TRBV2 and TRBJ2-6; the D gene is possibly TRBD1 (6 bases). The CDR3 is made up of 15 amino acids. V was cut by 5 bases and J by 1 base, with 9 bases left in between. Germline V CDR1 and CDR2: SNHLY, FYNNEI. The CDR3, as DNA: TGTGCCAGCAGTACAGGGTCGTCTGGGGCCAACGTCCTGACTTTC. Protein product: CASSTGSSGANVLTF.

This clone turned up a few times. The chain is built from TRBV9 and TRBJ2-1; D is unresolved. This CDR3 contains 13 residues. The V gene's germline CDR1 is SGDLS and CDR2 YYNGEE. V was clipped by 2 bases and J by 5 bases, with 8 bases between them. In nucleotides, the CDR3 is TGTGCCAGCAGCGTCGGTTTGCACAATGAGCAGTTCTTC. It encodes CASSVGLHNEQFF.

The chain combines TRBV7-3 with TRBJ2-3, with D maybe TRBD1 (6 bases). The V gene's germline CDR1 is SGHTA and CDR2 FQGTGA. CDR3 size: 14 residues. Trimming left V 3 bases short and J 0 bases short, with 7 bases between. The CDR3 here is CASSLRGSTDTQYF. For the CDR3, the DNA is TGTGCCAGCAGCTTGAGGGGGAGCACAGATACGCAGTATTTT. Combining the CDR3 with reference TRBV7-3 and TRBJ2-3 gives the whole variable domain GAGVSQTPSNKVTEKGKYVELRCDPISGHTALYWYRQSLGQGPEFLIYFQGTGAADDSGLPNDRFFAVRPEGSVSTLKIQRTERGDSAVYLCASSLRGSTDTQYFGPGTRLTVL.

Many counts were recorded for this clone. The gene calls are TRBV27 and TRBJ2-1, with 12 positions matching TRBD2. Per the germline V gene, CDR1 is MNHEY and CDR2 is SMNVEV (reference sequence). With V trimmed by 5 bases and J by 6 bases, 5 bases remained unmatched. The CDR3 spans 15 residues. CDR3: CASSTPSGGANEQFF. The CDR3 DNA is TGTGCCAGCAGTACCCCTAGCGGGGGGGCCAATGAGCAGTTCTTC.

The chain employs TRBV7-2 and TRBJ2-4; 8 nucleotides agree with TRBD1. Germline V gives CDR1 SGHTA, CDR2 FQGNSA. Trimming removed 5 bases from V and 4 bases from J; junction bases left unmatched: 13. This CDR3 has 17 amino acids. The CDR3 DNA follows: TGTGCCAGCAGCCACACGACTAACCGGGACAGGAAAAACATTCAGTACTTC. Translating gives CASSHTTNRDRKNIQYF.

This clone was recorded a few times. This chain connects TRBV7-2 to TRBJ1-2; tentatively, D is TRBD1 (5 bases). The CDR3 consists of 13 residues. Trimming stripped 5 bases from V and 5 bases from J, with 12 bases between. CDR1 is SGHTA and CDR2 is FQGNSA in the germline V gene. The CDR3 DNA reads as TGTGCCAGCAGCCTTGGGGCAGAGTATGGCTACACCTTC. Amino acid sequence: CASSLGAEYGYTF.

This clone was counted ten times or more. The J gene is TRBJ2-6, the V gene TRBV28; weak D call: TRBD2 (5 bases). Deletions cut 8 bases from V and 6 bases from J, with 20 bases between. Germline-derived CDR1 and CDR2 are MDHEN and SYDVKM. The CDR3 consists of 16 residues. Here the CDR3 reads CASALREFVVANVLTF. CDR3 sequence (DNA): TGTGCCAGCGCCTTGAGGGAATTTGTCGTGGCCAACGTCCTGACTTTC.

The gene calls are TRBV7-2 and TRBJ2-7; maybe TRBD2 (6 bases). This CDR3 comprises 12 residues. Per germline, CDR1 SGHTA and CDR2 FQGNSA. Between the trimmed V and J ends, which lost 0 bases and 7 bases, there was a span of 7 bases. The CDR3 coding sequence is TGTGCCAGCAGCTTAGCGGCGGGGGAGCAGTACTTC. Amino acids: CASSLAAGEQYF.

The sample holds a few counts of this clone. V usage is TRBV29-1 and J usage is TRBJ1-5; a weak D match, TRBD1 (6 bases). V dropped 4 bases and J dropped 0 bases, with 10 bases sitting between them. Per germline, CDR1 SQVTM and CDR2 ANQGSEA. This CDR3 has 14 amino acids. The CDR3 DNA follows: TGCAGCGTTGGGGGACAAGATAGCAATCAGCCCCAGCATTTT. Protein product: CSVGGQDSNQPQHF.

J is TRBJ2-5 and V is TRBV11-2, with D perhaps TRBD2 (5 bases). Trimming stripped 1 base from V and 4 bases from J, with 16 bases between. Germline lookup yields CDR1 SGHAT and CDR2 FQNNGV. The CDR3 extends over 16 amino acids. CDR3 DNA: TGTGCCAGCAGCTTAGCGAGGCCTAGCCGTGCAGAGACCCAGTACTTC. Its translation is CASSLARPSRAETQYF.

This clone was detected many times. This chain uses TRBV30 with TRBJ2-5; tentative D call: TRBD1 (5 bases). Germline CDR1 GTSNPN, CDR2 SVGIG (reference sequence). V lost 2 bases to trimming and J lost 0 bases, with 13 bases between them. The CDR3 extends over 15 amino acids. The CDR3 coding sequence is TGTGCCTGGAGTACCAAACAGGCGTACCAAGAGACCCAGTACTTC. Encoded protein: CAWSTKQAYQETQYF. Drawing the rest from reference TRBV30 and TRBJ2-5, the complete variable domain is SQTIHQWPATLVQPVGSPLSLECTVEGTSNPNLYWYRQAAGRGLQLLFYSVGIGQISSEVPQNLSASRPQDRQFILSSKKLLLSDSGFYLCAWSTKQAYQETQYFGPGTRLLVL.

This clone was seen more than once but under ten times. This sequence joins TRBV18 and TRBJ2-7, with TRBD2 identical over 9 bases. The CDR3 covers 16 residues. The germline V gene has CDR1 KGHSH and CDR2 LQKENI. V shed 3 bases, J shed 4 bases, and the junction held 10 bases outside the gene matches. CDR3 coding DNA: TGTGCCAGCTCACCGTCTGCGGCTAGCGGGATTTACGAGCAGTACTTC. Amino acid sequence: CASSPSAASGIYEQYF.

This clone was counted many times. This same CDR3 is encoded by further DNA sequences in the sample. The chain links TRBV4-2 to TRBJ1-5, with 10 bases fitting TRBD1. Per germline, CDR1 LGHNA and CDR2 YNFKEQ. The CDR3 spans 15 residues. Losses at the gene ends were 4 bases for V and 1 base for J; bases not matched to a gene: 1. CDR3 region: CASSRQGASNQPQHF. For the CDR3, the DNA is TGTGCCAGCAGCCGACAGGGGGCGAGCAATCAGCCCCAGCATTTT.

Many counts were recorded for this clone. The chain recombines TRBV7-9 with TRBJ2-1; D might be TRBD2 (5 bases). Germline V gives CDR1 SEHNR, CDR2 FQNEAQ (reference sequence). The CDR3 covers 12 residues. Trimming took off 1 base at V and 13 bases at J, with 11 bases between the two ends. CDR3 loop: CASSLESAGQFF. The CDR3 region has the DNA TGTGCCAGCAGCTTAGAATCGGCGGGCCAGTTCTTC. The full variable domain, its missing parts supplied by reference TRBV7-9 and TRBJ2-1, is DTGVSQNPRHKITKRGQNVTFRCDPISEHNRLYWYRQTLGQGPEFLTYFQNEAQLEKSRLLSDRFSAERPKGSFSTLEIQRTEQGDSAMYLCASSLESAGQFFGPGTRLTVL.

This clone was seen more than once but under ten times. The chain uses TRBV5-5 and TRBJ1-2; 7 bases are a match to TRBD1. Germline trimming cut 4 bases from V and 6 bases from J; bases unmatched to any gene: 6. In germline, CDR1 is SGHKS, CDR2 YYEKEE (reference sequence). The CDR3 totals 13 residues. The DNA for the CDR3 is TGTGCCAGCAGCCGGGACAGCCCTAATGGCTACACCTTC. Translation: CASSRDSPNGYTF.

The chain employs TRBV7-2 and TRBJ1-1; D is ambiguous. The CDR3 totals 16 residues. The V end was cut by 4 bases, the J end by 4 bases, with 19 bases between. The germline gives CDR1 SGHTA, CDR2 FQGNSA. The CDR3 loop reads CASSSSLGLAGTEAFF. CDR3 sequence (DNA): TGTGCCAGCAGCTCTAGCCTAGGACTGGCGGGCACTGAAGCTTTCTTT.

In this sample, this clone turned up many times. The chain uses TRBV7-8 and TRBJ2-1; 8 bases align to TRBD1. Germline CDR1 reads SGHVS; CDR2 reads FQNEAQ. This CDR3 region has 15 residues. The V segment lost 7 bases and the J segment 5 bases; nucleotides outside the gene matches: 10. CDR3 residues: CASIPNRQGNNEQFF. In nucleotides, the CDR3 is TGTGCCAGCATCCCCAACCGACAGGGGAACAATGAGCAGTTCTTC.